This T cell receptor beta chain is drawn from a study of OX40 agonist ivuxolimab in advanced cancers. Some clones are missing from TCRdb's copy, which holds only in-frame ones; the method was immunoSEQ multiplex PCR. This sample has 65,000 to 85,000 clones, with about 86% found just once. General study points: At doses 0.1 to 3.0 mg/kg, CD4+ and CD8+ clones expanded.

The CDR3 contains 15 residues. V shed 0 bases and J 3 bases; nucleotides not matched to a gene: 3. CDR1 and CDR2 from the germline V gene are SGHNT and YYREEE (reference sequence). Blood got drawn at baseline, again on cycle 4 day 1, and then on cycle 7 day 1. Turning to this clone: The antigen remains undetermined.

V and J are TRBV5-4 and TRBJ1-1; TRBD1 matches 9 bases. The sequencing used CD4+ or CD8+ T cells sorted from blood, collected in a trial of the OX40 agonist ivuxolimab. The origin of this receptor is an adult with an advanced solid tumor such as melanoma, head and neck, liver or kidney cancer. CDR3: CASSLVRTGDTEAFF. The CDR3 bases are TGTGCCAGCAGCTTGGTCAGGACAGGGGACACTGAAGCTTTCTTT.